This T cell receptor (beta chain) was retrieved from a study of T cell responses to AZD1222 COVID-19 vaccine. General observations from the study: Spike regions recognized by vaccine-associated CD4 TCRs spanned the protein, led by 160-218 and 743-854. Receipt of two AZD1222 doses was followed by a rise in Spike-specific TCR breadth and depth. A mostly white British donor set with more females was recruited, and clonal diversity was possibly underestimated. At study baseline, merely roughly 6 AZD1222 recipients were seropositive.

Profiling relied on immunoSEQ multiplex PCR, and the TCRdb table lists in-frame clones only, not all of them. The sample shows about 100,000 clones, around 82% of them seen only once. As regards this clone: Its antigen remains unidentified.

This receptor was taken from an adult in good health. The material was peripheral blood, obtained on day 0 of AZD1222 vaccination.

The CDR3 is CASSNGLAGANTQYF. In DNA form, the CDR3 reads TGTGCCAGCAGCAACGGACTAGCGGGTGCCAATACGCAGTATTTT. V gene TRBV7-9 combines with J gene TRBJ2-3, with 11 bases fitting TRBD2. The ends lost 5 bases at V and 7 bases at J; junction bases unmatched: 8. This CDR3 region has 15 residues. Germline lookup yields CDR1 SEHNR and CDR2 FQNEAQ (reference sequence).